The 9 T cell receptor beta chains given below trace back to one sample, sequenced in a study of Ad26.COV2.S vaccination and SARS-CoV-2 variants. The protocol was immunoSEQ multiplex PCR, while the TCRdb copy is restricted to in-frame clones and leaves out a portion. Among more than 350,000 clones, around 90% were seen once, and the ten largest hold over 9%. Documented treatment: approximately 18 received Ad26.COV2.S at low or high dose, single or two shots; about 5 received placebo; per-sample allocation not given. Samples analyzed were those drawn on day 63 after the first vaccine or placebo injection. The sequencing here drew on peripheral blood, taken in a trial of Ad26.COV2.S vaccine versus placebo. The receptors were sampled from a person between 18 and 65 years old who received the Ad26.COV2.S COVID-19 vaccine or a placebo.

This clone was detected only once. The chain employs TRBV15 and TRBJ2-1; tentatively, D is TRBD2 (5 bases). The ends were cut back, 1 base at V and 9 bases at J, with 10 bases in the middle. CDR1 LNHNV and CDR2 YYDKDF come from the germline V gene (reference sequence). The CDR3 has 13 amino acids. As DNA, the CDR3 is TGTGCCACCAGCAGAGTTATCGGGATTGAGCAGTTCTTC. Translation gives CATSRVIGIEQFF.

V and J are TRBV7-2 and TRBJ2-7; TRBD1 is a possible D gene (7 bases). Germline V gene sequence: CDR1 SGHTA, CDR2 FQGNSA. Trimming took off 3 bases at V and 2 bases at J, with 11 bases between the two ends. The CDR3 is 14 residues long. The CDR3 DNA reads TGTGCCAGCAGCTTGACCAGGGGGGCCTACGAGCAGTACTTC. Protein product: CASSLTRGAYEQYF.

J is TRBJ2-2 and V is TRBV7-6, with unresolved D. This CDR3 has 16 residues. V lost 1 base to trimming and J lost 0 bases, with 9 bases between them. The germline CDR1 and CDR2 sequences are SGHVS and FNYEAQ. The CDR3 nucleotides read TGTGCCAGCAGCTTAGAGGGCAGTACGAACACCGGGGAGCTGTTTTTT. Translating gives CASSLEGSTNTGELFF.

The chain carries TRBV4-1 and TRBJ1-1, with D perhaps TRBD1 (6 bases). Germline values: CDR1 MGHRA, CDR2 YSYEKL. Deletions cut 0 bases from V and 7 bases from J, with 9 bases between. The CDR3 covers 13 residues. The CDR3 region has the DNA TGCGCCAGCAGCCAAGATATGACAGGTGAAGCTTTCTTT. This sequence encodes CASSQDMTGEAFF.

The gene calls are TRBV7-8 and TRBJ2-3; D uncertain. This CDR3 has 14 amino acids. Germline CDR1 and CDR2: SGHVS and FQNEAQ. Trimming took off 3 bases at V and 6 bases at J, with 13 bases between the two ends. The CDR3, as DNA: TGTGCCAGCAGCTTTTTTGTCGCCACGGATACGCAGTATTTT. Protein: CASSFFVATDTQYF.

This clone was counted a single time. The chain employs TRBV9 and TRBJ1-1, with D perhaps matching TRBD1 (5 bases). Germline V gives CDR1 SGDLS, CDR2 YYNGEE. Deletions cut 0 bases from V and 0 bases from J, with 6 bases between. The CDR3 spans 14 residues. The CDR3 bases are TGTGCCAGCAGCGTAGACAGGTTGAACACTGAAGCTTTCTTT. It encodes CASSVDRLNTEAFF. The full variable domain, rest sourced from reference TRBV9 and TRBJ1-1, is DSGVTQTPKHLITATGQRVTLRCSPRSGDLSVYWYQQSLDQGLQFLIQYYNGEERAKGNILERFSAQQFPDLHSELNLSSLELGDSALYFCASSVDRLNTEAFFGQGTRLTVV.

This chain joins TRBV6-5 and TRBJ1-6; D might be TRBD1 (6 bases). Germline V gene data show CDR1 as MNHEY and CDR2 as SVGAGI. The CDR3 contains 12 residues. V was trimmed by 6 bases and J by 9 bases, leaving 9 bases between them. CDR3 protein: CASRARGSPLHF. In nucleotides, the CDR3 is TGTGCCAGCAGAGCCAGGGGTTCACCCCTCCACTTT.

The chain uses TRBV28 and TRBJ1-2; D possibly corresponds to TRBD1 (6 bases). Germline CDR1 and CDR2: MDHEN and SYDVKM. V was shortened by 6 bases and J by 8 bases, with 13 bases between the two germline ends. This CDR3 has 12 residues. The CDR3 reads CASREQGYGYTF. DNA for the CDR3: TGTGCCAGCAGAGAACAGGGTTACGGCTACACCTTC.

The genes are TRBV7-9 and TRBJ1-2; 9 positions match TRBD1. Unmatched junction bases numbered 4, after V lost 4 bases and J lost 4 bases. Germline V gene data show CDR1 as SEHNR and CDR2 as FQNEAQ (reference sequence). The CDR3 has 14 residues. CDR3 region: CASSSTGGGYGYTF. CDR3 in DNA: TGTGCCAGCAGCTCCACAGGGGGCGGCTATGGCTACACCTTC.